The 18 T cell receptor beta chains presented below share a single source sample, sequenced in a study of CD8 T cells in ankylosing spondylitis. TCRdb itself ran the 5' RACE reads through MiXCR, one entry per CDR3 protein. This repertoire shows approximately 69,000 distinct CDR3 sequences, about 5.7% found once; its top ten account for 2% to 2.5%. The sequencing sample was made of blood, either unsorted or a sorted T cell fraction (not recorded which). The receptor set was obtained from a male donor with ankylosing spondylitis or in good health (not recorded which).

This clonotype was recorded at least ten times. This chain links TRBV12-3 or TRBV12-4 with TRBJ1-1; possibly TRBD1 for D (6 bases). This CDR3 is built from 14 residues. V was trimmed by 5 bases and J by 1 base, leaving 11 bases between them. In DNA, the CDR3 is TGTGCCAGCAGTGAAGGACAGAGGAACACTGAAGCTTTCTTT. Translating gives CASSEGQRNTEAFF.

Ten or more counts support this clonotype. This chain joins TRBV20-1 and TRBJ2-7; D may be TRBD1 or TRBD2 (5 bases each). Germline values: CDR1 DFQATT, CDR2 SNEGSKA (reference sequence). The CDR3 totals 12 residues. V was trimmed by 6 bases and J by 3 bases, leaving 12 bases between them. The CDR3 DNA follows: TGCAGTGCCCCTGGGGACGGCTACGAGCAGTACTTC. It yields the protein CSAPGDGYEQYF.

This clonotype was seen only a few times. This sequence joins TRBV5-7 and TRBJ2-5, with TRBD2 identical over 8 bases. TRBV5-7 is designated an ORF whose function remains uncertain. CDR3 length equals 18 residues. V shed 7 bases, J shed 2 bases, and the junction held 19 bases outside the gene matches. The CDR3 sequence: CASGPGAGGSGEQETQYF. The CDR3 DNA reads TGTGCCAGCGGCCCCGGGGCGGGGGGCAGCGGGGAGCAAGAGACCCAGTACTTC.

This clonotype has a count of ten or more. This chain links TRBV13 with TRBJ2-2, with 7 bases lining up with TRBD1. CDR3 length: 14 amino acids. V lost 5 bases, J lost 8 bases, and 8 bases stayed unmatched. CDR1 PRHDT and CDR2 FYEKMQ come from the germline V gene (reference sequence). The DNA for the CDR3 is TGTGCCAGCAGCGTCGGGACAGCGAAAGGGGAGCTGTTTTTT. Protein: CASSVGTAKGELFF. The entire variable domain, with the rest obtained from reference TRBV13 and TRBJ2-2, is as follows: AAGVIQSPRHLIKEKRETATLKCYPIPRHDTVYWYQQGPGQDPQFLISFYEKMQSDKGSIPDRFSAQQFSDYHSELNMSSLELGDSALYFCASSVGTAKGELFFGEGSRLTVL.

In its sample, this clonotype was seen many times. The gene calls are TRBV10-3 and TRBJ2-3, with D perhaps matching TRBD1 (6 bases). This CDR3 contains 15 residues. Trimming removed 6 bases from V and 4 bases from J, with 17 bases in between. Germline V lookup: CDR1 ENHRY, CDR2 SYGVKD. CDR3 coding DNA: TGTGCCATCAGGGAAGGACAGTTGGGTGCAGATACGCAGTATTTT. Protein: CAIREGQLGADTQYF.

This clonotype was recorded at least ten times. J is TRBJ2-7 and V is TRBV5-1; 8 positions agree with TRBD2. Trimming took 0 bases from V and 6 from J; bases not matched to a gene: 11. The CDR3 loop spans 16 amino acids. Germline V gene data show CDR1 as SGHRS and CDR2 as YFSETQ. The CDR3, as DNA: TGCGCCAGCAGCTTGGGTACTAGCGGACGGGTTCTCGAGCAGTACTTC. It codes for CASSLGTSGRVLEQYF. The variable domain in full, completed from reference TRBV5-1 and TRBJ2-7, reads KAGVTQTPRYLIKTRGQQVTLSCSPISGHRSVSWYQQTPGQGLQFLFEYFSETQRNKGNFPGRFSGRQFSNSRSEMNVSTLELGDSALYLCASSLGTSGRVLEQYFGPGTRLTVT.

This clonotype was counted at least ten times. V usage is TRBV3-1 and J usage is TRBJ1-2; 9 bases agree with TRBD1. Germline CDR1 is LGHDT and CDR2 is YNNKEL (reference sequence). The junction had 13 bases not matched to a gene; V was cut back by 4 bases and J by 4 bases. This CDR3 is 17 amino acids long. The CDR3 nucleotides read TGTGCCAGCAGCCCCGGACAGGGGACTAGGATCGGCTATGGCTACACCTTC. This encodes CASSPGQGTRIGYGYTF.

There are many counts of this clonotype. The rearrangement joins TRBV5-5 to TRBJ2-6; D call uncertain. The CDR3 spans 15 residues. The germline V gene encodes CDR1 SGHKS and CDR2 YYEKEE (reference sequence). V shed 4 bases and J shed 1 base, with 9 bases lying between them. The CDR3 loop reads CASSLQFSGANVLTF. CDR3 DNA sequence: TGTGCCAGCAGCCTACAATTTTCTGGGGCCAACGTCCTGACTTTC.

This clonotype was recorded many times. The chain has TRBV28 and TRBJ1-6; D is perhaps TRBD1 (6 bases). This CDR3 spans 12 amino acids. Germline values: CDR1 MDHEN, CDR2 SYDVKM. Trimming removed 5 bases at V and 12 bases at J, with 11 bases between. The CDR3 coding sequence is TGTGCCAGCAGTCCAGTCAGGGGACCCCTCCACTTT. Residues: CASSPVRGPLHF.

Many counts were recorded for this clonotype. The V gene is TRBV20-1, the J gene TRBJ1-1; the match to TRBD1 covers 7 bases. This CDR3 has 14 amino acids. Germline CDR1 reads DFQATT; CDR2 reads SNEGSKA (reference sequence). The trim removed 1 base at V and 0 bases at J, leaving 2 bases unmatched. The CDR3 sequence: CSARGTGLNTEAFF. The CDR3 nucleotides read TGCAGTGCTAGAGGGACAGGTCTGAACACTGAAGCTTTCTTT.

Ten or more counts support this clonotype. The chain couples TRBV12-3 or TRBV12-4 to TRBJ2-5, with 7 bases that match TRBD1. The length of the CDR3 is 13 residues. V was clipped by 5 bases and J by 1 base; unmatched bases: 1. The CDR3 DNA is TGTGCCAGCAGTGGGACAGCCCAAGAGACCCAGTACTTC. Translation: CASSGTAQETQYF.

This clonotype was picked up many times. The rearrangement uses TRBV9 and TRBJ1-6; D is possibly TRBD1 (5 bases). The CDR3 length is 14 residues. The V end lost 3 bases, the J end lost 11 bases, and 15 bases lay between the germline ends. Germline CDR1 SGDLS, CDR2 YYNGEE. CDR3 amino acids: CASSAQSREAPLHF. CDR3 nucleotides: TGTGCCAGCAGCGCCCAGTCCAGGGAGGCACCCCTCCACTTT.

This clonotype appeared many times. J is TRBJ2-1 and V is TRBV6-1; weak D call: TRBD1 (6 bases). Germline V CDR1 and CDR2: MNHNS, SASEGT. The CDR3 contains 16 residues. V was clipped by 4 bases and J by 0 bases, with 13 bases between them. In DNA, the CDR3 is TGTGCCAGCAGTGCAAGAACAGGGAACTCCTACAATGAGCAGTTCTTC. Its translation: CASSARTGNSYNEQFF.

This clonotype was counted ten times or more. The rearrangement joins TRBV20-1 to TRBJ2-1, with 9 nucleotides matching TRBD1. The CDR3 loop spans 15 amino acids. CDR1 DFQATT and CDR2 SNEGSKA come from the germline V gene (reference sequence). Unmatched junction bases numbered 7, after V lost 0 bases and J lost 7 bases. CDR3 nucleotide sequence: TGCAGTGCTAGAGACACCGGGACAGGGCGGAATGAGCAGTTCTTC. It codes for CSARDTGTGRNEQFF.

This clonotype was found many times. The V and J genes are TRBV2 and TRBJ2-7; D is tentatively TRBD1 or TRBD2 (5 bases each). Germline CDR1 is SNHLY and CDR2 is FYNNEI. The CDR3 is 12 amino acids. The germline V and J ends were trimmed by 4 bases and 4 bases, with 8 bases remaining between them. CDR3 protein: CASSGDVYEQYF. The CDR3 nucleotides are TGTGCCAGCAGTGGGGACGTTTACGAGCAGTACTTC. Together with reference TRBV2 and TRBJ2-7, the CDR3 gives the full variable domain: EPEVTQTPSHQVTQMGQEVILRCVPISNHLYFYWYRQILGQKVEFLVSFYNNEISEKSEIFDDQFSVERPDGSNFTLKIRSTKLEDSAMYFCASSGDVYEQYFGPGTRLTVT.

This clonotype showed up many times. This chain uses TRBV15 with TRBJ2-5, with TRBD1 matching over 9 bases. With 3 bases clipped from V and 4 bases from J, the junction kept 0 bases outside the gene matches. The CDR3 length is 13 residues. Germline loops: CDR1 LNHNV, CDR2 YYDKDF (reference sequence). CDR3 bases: TGTGCCACCAGCAGGGACAGGGGAGAGACCCAGTACTTC. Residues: CATSRDRGETQYF.

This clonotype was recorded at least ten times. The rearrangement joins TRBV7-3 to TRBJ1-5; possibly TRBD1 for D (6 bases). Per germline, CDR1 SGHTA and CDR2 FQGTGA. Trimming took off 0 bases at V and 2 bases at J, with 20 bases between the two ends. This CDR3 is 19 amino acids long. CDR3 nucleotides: TGTGCCAGCAGCTTAACGAGGACAGTTGAGTCCAGGGGCAATCAGCCCCAGCATTTT. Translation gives CASSLTRTVESRGNQPQHF.

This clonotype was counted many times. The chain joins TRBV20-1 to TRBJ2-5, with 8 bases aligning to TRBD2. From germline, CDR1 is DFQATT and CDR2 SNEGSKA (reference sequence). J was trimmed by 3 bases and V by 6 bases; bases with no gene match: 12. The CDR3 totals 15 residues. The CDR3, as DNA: TGCAGTGCGGACTTGAGGAGCGGGGGAAAAGAGACCCAGTACTTC. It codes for CSADLRSGGKETQYF.